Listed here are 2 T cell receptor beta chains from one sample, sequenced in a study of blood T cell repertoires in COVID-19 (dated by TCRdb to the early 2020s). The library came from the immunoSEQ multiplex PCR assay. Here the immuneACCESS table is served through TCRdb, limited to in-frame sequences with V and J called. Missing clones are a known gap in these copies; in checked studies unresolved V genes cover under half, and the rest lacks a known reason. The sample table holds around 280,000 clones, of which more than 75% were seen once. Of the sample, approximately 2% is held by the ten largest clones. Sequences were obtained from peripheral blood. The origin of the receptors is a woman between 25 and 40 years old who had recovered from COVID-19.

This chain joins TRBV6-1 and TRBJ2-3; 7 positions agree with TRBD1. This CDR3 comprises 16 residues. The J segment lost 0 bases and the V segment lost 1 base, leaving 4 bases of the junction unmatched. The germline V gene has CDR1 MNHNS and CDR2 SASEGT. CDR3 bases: TGTGCCAGCAGTGAAGTCGGGACAGTTAGCACAGATACGCAGTATTTT. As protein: CASSEVGTVSTDTQYF.

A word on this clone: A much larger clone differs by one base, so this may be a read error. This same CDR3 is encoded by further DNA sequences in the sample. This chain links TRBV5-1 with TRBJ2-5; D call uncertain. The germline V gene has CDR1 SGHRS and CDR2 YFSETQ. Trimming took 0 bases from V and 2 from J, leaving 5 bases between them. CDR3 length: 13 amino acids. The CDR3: CASSLDSQETQYF. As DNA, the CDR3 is TGCGCCAGCAGCTTGGACAGTCAAGAGACCCAGTACTTC.